The rows below give T cell receptor beta chains drawn from one sample of a study of blood T cells in healthy people across ages. MiXCR, applied by TCRdb to the 5' RACE reads, yields one record per CDR3 protein. The table lists around 1.1 million distinct CDR3 sequences, around two fifths of them singletons. Sequencing input: blood. The receptors stem from a man aged 18 to 29 in good health. The CDR3 runs from the conserved cysteine through the conserved F or W. The D gene is left open where the match is weak. Clone size is not always given. Where it is, it says once, few, many or a class for expanded clones.

TRBJ2-1,TRBD1,.,TRBV5-1,CTSSLGQGNYNEQFF,TGCACCAGCAGCCTGGGACAGGGCAACTACAATGAGCAGTTCTTC
TRBJ2-2,.,.,TRBV9,CASSGSGTGNTGELFF,TGTGCCAGCAGCGGAAGCGGGACAGGGAACACCGGGGAGCTGTTTTTT
TRBJ1-5,.,.,TRBV7-2,CASSLRKGGGNQPQHF,TGTGCCAGCAGCTTAAGAAAGGGTGGAGGCAATCAGCCCCAGCATTTT
TRBJ2-3,TRBD2,few,TRBV20-1,CSARDRSSSGGAGTQYF,TGCAGTGCTAGAGATAGGTCGAGTAGCGGGGGGGCGGGTACGCAGTATTTT
TRBJ2-4,.,once,TRBV2,CASSAELAKNIQYF,TGTGCCAGCAGCGCTGAGTTAGCCAAAAACATTCAGTACTTC
TRBJ2-2,.,.,TRBV24-1,CATNSNTGELFF,TGTGCCACCAATTCAAACACCGGGGAGCTGTTTTTT
TRBJ2-1,TRBD1,.,TRBV29-1,CSDRTGRNEQFF,TGCAGCGATAGGACAGGTAGGAATGAGCAGTTCTTC
TRBJ2-5,.,.,TRBV13,CASSHEGDEQYF,TGTGCCAGCAGCCACGAGGGGGATGAGCAGTACTTC
TRBJ1-2,.,.,TRBV7-9,CASSPDQLANYGYTF,TGTGCCAGCAGCCCGGACCAGCTGGCTAACTATGGCTACACCTTC
TRBJ2-3,.,.,TRBV4-1,CASSKGGRLADTQYF,TGCGCCAGCAGTAAGGGGGGACGTTTGGCAGATACGCAGTATTTT
TRBJ2-2,.,.,TRBV24-1,CATAGSGPTTGELFF,TGTGCCACCGCCGGCTCTGGGCCGACTACCGGGGAGCTGTTTTTT
TRBJ2-4,.,.,TRBV5-5,CASTPPGAKNIQYF,TGTGCCAGCACCCCCCCGGGGGCCAAAAACATTCAGTACTTC
TRBJ2-1,.,.,TRBV7-8,CASSLQDRSSYNEQFF,TGTGCCAGCAGCTTACAGGACCGGAGCTCCTACAATGAGCAGTTCTTC
TRBJ1-2,.,.,TRBV7-9,CASSNPPDNDHYGYTF,TGTGCCAGCAGCAATCCCCCGGACAACGATCACTATGGCTACACCTTC
TRBJ1-5,.,.,TRBV2,CASSNSVDRANQPQHF,TGTGCCAGCAGCAACTCGGTAGATCGGGCCAATCAGCCCCAGCATTTT
TRBJ1-1,.,many,TRBV12-3/TRBV12-4,CASSPGGRRNTEAFF,TGTGCCAGCAGTCCGGGGGGCAGGCGTAACACTGAAGCTTTCTTT
TRBJ2-7,TRBD1,few,TRBV10-3,CAISVQGYEQYF,TGTGCCATCAGTGTACAGGGGTACGAGCAGTACTTC
TRBJ1-1,.,few,TRBV29-1,CSVSALWVYPKTEAFF,TGCAGCGTTTCCGCGCTGTGGGTCTATCCGAAGACTGAAGCTTTCTTT
TRBJ2-3,.,few,TRBV7-2,CASSDRTYSSTDTQYF,TGTGCCAGCAGCGACAGGACATACTCTAGCACAGATACGCAGTATTTT
TRBJ2-6,.,.,TRBV12-3/TRBV12-4,CASSLMGPGANVLTF,TGTGCCAGCAGTTTAATGGGGCCTGGGGCCAACGTCCTGACTTTC
TRBJ2-3,.,.,TRBV6-6,CASTPFGDTQYF,TGTGCCAGCACCCCGTTCGGAGATACGCAGTATTTT
TRBJ1-1,TRBD1,.,TRBV28,CASSSPGLGQLDTEAFF,TGTGCCAGCAGTTCCCCAGGCCTGGGACAGCTGGACACTGAAGCTTTCTTT
TRBJ2-3,.,.,TRBV5-1,CASSSSGRGGESDTQYF,TGCGCCAGCAGCTCTTCCGGTCGTGGGGGCGAGTCGGATACGCAGTATTTT
TRBJ2-4,.,.,TRBV12-3/TRBV12-4,CASSPDQLGQNIQYF,TGTGCCAGCAGTCCGGACCAGCTGGGCCAAAACATTCAGTACTTC
TRBJ2-3,TRBD2,.,TRBV5-1,CASSSSGINPDTQYF,TGCGCCAGCAGCTCTAGCGGGATAAATCCAGATACGCAGTATTTT
TRBJ2-1,TRBD2,few,TRBV4-3,CASSQEGGAAEQFF,TGCGCCAGCAGCCAAGAGGGAGGGGCAGCCGAGCAGTTCTTC
TRBJ2-3,.,.,TRBV20-1,CSVFKGAGIDTQYF,TGCAGTGTGTTTAAGGGGGCGGGAATAGATACGCAGTATTTT
TRBJ1-2,.,few,TRBV20-1,CSARAPGKNYGYTF,TGCAGTGCTAGGGCGCCAGGGAAAAACTATGGCTACACCTTC
TRBJ1-2,.,few,TRBV20-1,CSASHINNYGYTF,TGCAGTGCTAGTCACATCAATAACTATGGCTACACCTTC
TRBJ1-1,.,few,TRBV6-1,CASSVSDREAFF,TGTGCCAGCAGTGTCAGTGACAGGGAAGCTTTCTTT
TRBJ2-1,TRBD1,few,TRBV20-1,CSAEPGTAFHNEQFF,TGCAGTGCTGAACCCGGGACAGCGTTCCACAATGAGCAGTTCTTC
TRBJ2-2,.,many,TRBV5-1,CASSVTNTGELFF,TGCGCCAGCAGTGTAACGAACACCGGGGAGCTGTTTTTT
TRBJ2-7,.,.,TRBV10-3,CAISVGVESSSYEQYF,TGTGCCATCAGTGTTGGGGTTGAGTCTAGCAGCTATGAGCAGTACTTC
TRBJ2-2,TRBD1,once,TRBV4-3,CASSQDRHRGLANTGELFF,TGCGCCAGCAGCCAGGATCGACACAGGGGGCTAGCGAACACCGGGGAGCTGTTTTTT
TRBJ1-2,.,.,TRBV15,CATSREGRQDYGYTF,TGTGCCACCAGCAGAGAAGGACGACAGGACTATGGCTACACCTTC
TRBJ1-5,.,.,TRBV6-5,CANSYGYGQPQHF,TGTGCCAACAGTTACGGGTACGGTCAGCCCCAGCATTTT
TRBJ2-3,.,few,TRBV7-9,CASSLGAITDTQYF,TGTGCCAGCAGCTTAGGGGCAATCACAGATACGCAGTATTTT
TRBJ2-5,.,.,TRBV10-3,CATTGDRETQYF,TGTGCCACCACGGGGGATCGAGAGACCCAGTACTTC
TRBJ2-7,.,.,TRBV7-2,CVSSPGNEQYF,TGTGTCAGCAGCCCTGGGAATGAGCAGTACTTC
TRBJ2-3,.,few,TRBV5-1,CASSSVVSTDTQYF,TGCGCCAGCAGCTCCGTAGTGAGCACAGATACGCAGTATTTT